These T cell receptor beta chains were read from a single sample in a study of T cell responses to AZD1222 COVID-19 vaccine. Sequencing used immunoSEQ multiplex PCR; TCRdb keeps in-frame clones, though not all of them. The data show 110,000 to 150,000 clones, 70% to 90% seen once. The sequencing here drew on peripheral blood, taken on day 0 of AZD1222 vaccination. The receptor set was obtained from an adult in good health. The CDR3 runs from the conserved cysteine through the conserved F or W. Each record gives: V gene, D gene, clone size, J gene, CDR3 length, CDR3 DNA, CDR3 protein. D genes are given only for firm matches. Clone size appears in some rows only: once, few, many, or a class for an expanded clone.

v_call: TRBV9; d_call: NA; clone_size: NA; j_call: TRBJ2-1; cdr3_length: 16; cdr3_nt: TGTGCCAGCAGCGTAGGGATAGCGGACCATTACAATGAGCAGTTCTTC; cdr3_aa: CASSVGIADHYNEQFF
v_call: TRBV10-1; d_call: NA; clone_size: NA; j_call: TRBJ1-5; cdr3_length: 11; cdr3_nt: TGCGCCAGCAGGTATGGGCAGCCCCAGCATTTT; cdr3_aa: CASRYGQPQHF
v_call: TRBV7-3; d_call: TRBD2; clone_size: few; j_call: TRBJ2-2; cdr3_length: 16; cdr3_nt: TGTGCCAGCAGCTTCTCAGCGGGAGATGGCACCGGGGAGCTGTTTTTT; cdr3_aa: CASSFSAGDGTGELFF
v_call: TRBV27; d_call: TRBD2; clone_size: NA; j_call: TRBJ2-2; cdr3_length: 16; cdr3_nt: TGTGCCAGCAGTTTATCCGGGGGGGGCGATGCCGGGGAGCTGTTTTTT; cdr3_aa: CASSLSGGGDAGELFF
v_call: TRBV10-3; d_call: NA; clone_size: NA; j_call: TRBJ1-1; cdr3_length: 14; cdr3_nt: TGTGCCATCAGTGAGTCGATACGGAACACTGAAGCTTTCTTT; cdr3_aa: CAISESIRNTEAFF
v_call: TRBV28; d_call: NA; clone_size: NA; j_call: TRBJ1-5; cdr3_length: 15; cdr3_nt: TGTGCCAGCAGTTCGGGGTGGGCTTACAATCAGCCCCAGCATTTT; cdr3_aa: CASSSGWAYNQPQHF
v_call: TRBV7-9; d_call: TRBD1; clone_size: NA; j_call: TRBJ1-5; cdr3_length: 14; cdr3_nt: TGTGCCAGCAGCGAAGGGACAGTCAATCAGCCCCAGCATTTT; cdr3_aa: CASSEGTVNQPQHF
v_call: TRBV5-8; d_call: NA; clone_size: once; j_call: TRBJ1-5; cdr3_length: 14; cdr3_nt: TGTGCCAGCACAAAGGGAACGGCAATCACGCCCCAGCATTTT; cdr3_aa: CASTKGTAITPQHF
v_call: TRBV19; d_call: NA; clone_size: NA; j_call: TRBJ1-1; cdr3_length: 14; cdr3_nt: TGTGCCAGTAGTATAGAGGGGGCGAACACTGAAGCTTTCTTT; cdr3_aa: CASSIEGANTEAFF
v_call: TRBV7-8; d_call: TRBD1; clone_size: NA; j_call: TRBJ1-1; cdr3_length: 16; cdr3_nt: TGTGCCAGCAGCTGGAGTTCCGACAGGGTGAGGACTGAAGCTTTCTTT; cdr3_aa: CASSWSSDRVRTEAFF
v_call: TRBV27; d_call: NA; clone_size: NA; j_call: TRBJ2-2; cdr3_length: 15; cdr3_nt: TGTGCCAGCAGTCCATACAGTTCGAACACCGGGGAGCTGTTTTTT; cdr3_aa: CASSPYSSNTGELFF
v_call: TRBV27; d_call: TRBD2; clone_size: NA; j_call: TRBJ2-1; cdr3_length: 14; cdr3_nt: TGTGCCAGCAGTTTGCTAGCGGCTTACAATGAGCAGTTCTTC; cdr3_aa: CASSLLAAYNEQFF
v_call: TRBV9; d_call: NA; clone_size: few; j_call: TRBJ2-7; cdr3_length: 15; cdr3_nt: TGTGCCAGCAGCGTAGACCAGGCACGGTACTACGAGCAGTACTTC; cdr3_aa: CASSVDQARYYEQYF
v_call: TRBV7-2; d_call: NA; clone_size: NA; j_call: TRBJ2-7; cdr3_length: 12; cdr3_nt: TGTGCCAGCAGCTTAGAGATCTACGAGCAGTACTTC; cdr3_aa: CASSLEIYEQYF
v_call: TRBV7-9; d_call: TRBD2; clone_size: few; j_call: TRBJ2-3; cdr3_length: 15; cdr3_nt: TGTGCCAGCAGCTTAGATTTGGCGGGGGCAGATACGCAGTATTTT; cdr3_aa: CASSLDLAGADTQYF
v_call: TRBV5-4; d_call: TRBD1; clone_size: NA; j_call: TRBJ1-2; cdr3_length: 16; cdr3_nt: TGTGCCAGCAGCTTGTGGGGGAGGGGGCCCTACTATGGCTACACCTTC; cdr3_aa: CASSLWGRGPYYGYTF
v_call: TRBV6-6; d_call: TRBD2; clone_size: NA; j_call: TRBJ2-3; cdr3_length: 21; cdr3_nt: TGTGCCAGCAGCCCCCAACAGACCGGGACTAGCGGGAGGTGGTGGACAGATACGCAGTATTTT; cdr3_aa: CASSPQQTGTSGRWWTDTQYF
v_call: TRBV6-4; d_call: NA; clone_size: NA; j_call: TRBJ1-2; cdr3_length: 16; cdr3_nt: TGTGCCAGCAGTGACCCCTATAGGGAGGGTCTCTATGGCTACACCTTC; cdr3_aa: CASSDPYREGLYGYTF
v_call: TRBV28; d_call: TRBD1; clone_size: NA; j_call: TRBJ2-7; cdr3_length: 11; cdr3_nt: TGTGCCAGCCGGACAGGGTACGAGCAGTACTTC; cdr3_aa: CASRTGYEQYF
v_call: TRBV3-1/TRBV3-2; d_call: NA; clone_size: NA; j_call: TRBJ2-5; cdr3_length: 12; cdr3_nt: TGTGCCAGCAGCCAAGCCTGGCAGACCCAGTACTTC; cdr3_aa: CASSQAWQTQYF
v_call: TRBV7-2; d_call: NA; clone_size: NA; j_call: TRBJ2-7; cdr3_length: 15; cdr3_nt: TGTGCCAGCAGCTTAGAACCACTAGGAACCTACGAGCAGTACTTC; cdr3_aa: CASSLEPLGTYEQYF
v_call: TRBV11-3; d_call: TRBD2; clone_size: NA; j_call: TRBJ2-7; cdr3_length: 17; cdr3_nt: TGTGCCAGCAGCTTACGAGGACTAGCGGGAGGCGGCTACGAGCAGTACTTC; cdr3_aa: CASSLRGLAGGGYEQYF
v_call: TRBV6-5; d_call: NA; clone_size: NA; j_call: TRBJ1-1; cdr3_length: 13; cdr3_nt: TGTGCCAGCAGCTGGACCGAGAACACTGAAGCTTTCTTT; cdr3_aa: CASSWTENTEAFF
v_call: TRBV5-8; d_call: NA; clone_size: once; j_call: TRBJ2-5; cdr3_length: 11; cdr3_nt: TGTGCCAGCAGGTTGGGTGAGACCCAGTACTTC; cdr3_aa: CASRLGETQYF